One and the same sample provided the 21 T cell receptor beta chains below, sequenced in a study of low-dose radiotherapy and immunotherapy resistance in tumors (dated by TCRdb to 2021 to 2024). For sequencing, an Illumina MiniSeq was employed. To make first-strand cDNA, Superscript III was used along with a set of TRAV- and TRBV-specific primers so that both the TCRalpha and TCRbeta chains were covered. TCRs were amplified for about 19 PCR cycles with Phusion, using a constant-region primer paired with the adapter attached to the V primers. TCRdb reprocessed the public reads (quality trimming at Q25 with fastp, clone calling with MiXCR) and kept in-frame beta chains. Every CDR3 protein is listed once, alongside the most common genes and DNA of its rows. Here the sample has tens of thousands of distinct CDR3 sequences; less than 25% occur a single time. In total, the top ten clones hold roughly 8.3% of the sample.

Per the publication, the time point label means: after trial treatment. The sample's treatment or condition label is to be understood as: LDRT plus nivolumab, ipilimumab, low-dose cyclophosphamide and aspirin (RACIN trial). The material sequenced was PBMCs, taken after low-dose radiotherapy plus immunotherapy. Receptors originate from a female donor with ovarian cancer.

This clonotype was observed many times. V and J are TRBV2 and TRBJ2-7, with D possibly TRBD2 on 6 matching bases. CDR1 is SNHLY, CDR2 FYNNEI, per germline. Trimming stripped 4 bases from V and 6 bases from J, with 16 bases between. This CDR3 spans 14 amino acids. DNA of the CDR3: TGTGCCAGCAGTGGGGGGGTGATGAGGGGCGAGCAGTACTTC. Its translation: CASSGGVMRGEQYF.

This chain uses TRBV6-1 with TRBJ2-3, with TRBD1 matching 7 bases. CDR1 and CDR2 (germline): MNHNS, SASEGT. This CDR3 is 13 amino acids long. V shed 6 bases, J shed 5 bases, and the junction held 5 bases outside the gene matches. CDR3 amino acids: CASRTDRLDTQYF. DNA of the CDR3: TGTGCCAGCAGAACGGACAGGCTAGATACGCAGTATTTT.

This clonotype was observed at least ten times. CDR3 DNA: TGCGCCAGCAGCATGGGGTCGTCGTACAATGAGCAGTTCTTC. Translating gives CASSMGSSYNEQFF. This chain joins TRBV5-1 and TRBJ2-1; no reliable D call. The V gene lost 4 bases and the J gene lost 4 bases, with 12 bases spanning the gap. The germline V gene encodes CDR1 SGHRS and CDR2 YFSETQ. The CDR3 is made up of 14 amino acids.

This clonotype has a count of ten or more. This chain connects TRBV28 to TRBJ2-2; D is ambiguous. This CDR3 comprises 11 residues. The germline V gene has CDR1 MDHEN and CDR2 SYDVKM. Trimming shortened V by 8 bases and J by 4 bases, and 5 bases separated the two germline ends. Written as DNA, the CDR3 is TGTGCCAGCGACGGCACCGGGGAGCTGTTTTTT. Encoded protein: CASDGTGELFF.

This clonotype was counted at least ten times. The chain carries TRBV9 and TRBJ2-1; TRBD1 matches 7 bases. This CDR3 is built from 16 residues. V was pared by 0 bases and J by 4 bases, with 7 bases of the junction left unmatched. CDR1 is SGDLS and CDR2 is YYNGEE in the germline V gene. In DNA, the CDR3 is TGTGCCAGCAGCGTAGGTAGGGGGACAGATTACAATGAGCAGTTCTTC. This sequence encodes CASSVGRGTDYNEQFF.

This clonotype was detected many times. The chain is built from TRBV28 and TRBJ1-5; D is uncertain. V was cut by 3 bases and J by 7 bases, with 7 bases left in between. The CDR3 length is 12 residues. The germline gives CDR1 MDHEN, CDR2 SYDVKM. CDR3 in DNA: TGTGCCAGCAGTTTTGGAGGGCAGCCCCAGCATTTT. It is translated as CASSFGGQPQHF.

This clonotype was found many times. The chain links TRBV20-1 to TRBJ2-7, with 9 bases that match TRBD1. CDR1 DFQATT and CDR2 SNEGSKA come from the germline V gene (reference sequence). The CDR3 contains 18 residues. After removal of 6 bases from V and 5 bases from J, the junction contained 23 bases not matched to a gene. This chain's CDR3 is CSAPNPGDPGQGSNEQYF. The CDR3 DNA is TGCAGTGCCCCAAACCCAGGGGACCCGGGACAGGGTTCGAACGAGCAGTACTTC.

This clonotype was detected ten times or more. This chain links TRBV6-5 with TRBJ1-2; D gene uncertain. V gave up 5 bases and J gave up 4 bases, with 5 bases separating them. CDR1 is MNHEY and CDR2 is SVGAGI in the germline V gene. The CDR3 has 11 residues. The CDR3 protein is CASSTRYGYTF. CDR3 nucleotide sequence: TGTGCCAGCAGTACCCGCTATGGCTACACCTTC.

This clonotype was seen repeatedly, ten times or more. The chain recombines TRBV7-2 with TRBJ2-7; 9 nucleotides align to TRBD2. V lost 0 bases, J lost 3 bases, and 3 bases stayed unmatched. CDR1 is SGHTA and CDR2 is FQGNSA in the germline V gene. The CDR3 extends over 15 amino acids. The DNA for the CDR3 is TGTGCCAGCAGCTTAGCGCTGCGGGGGGGCTACGAGCAGTACTTC. This sequence encodes CASSLALRGGYEQYF.

This clonotype was detected ten times or more. This chain uses TRBV4-1 with TRBJ2-3; D tentatively fits TRBD1 or TRBD2 (5 bases each). V gave up 3 bases and J gave up 4 bases, with 5 bases separating them. The V gene's germline CDR1 is MGHRA and CDR2 YSYEKL. This CDR3 is 12 amino acids long. CDR3 sequence (DNA): TGCGCCAGCAGCCAGGGGGCAGATACGCAGTATTTT. Translating gives CASSQGADTQYF.

This clonotype was counted ten times or more. The chain carries TRBV5-1 and TRBJ1-1; D is unresolved. The germline CDR1 and CDR2 sequences are SGHRS and YFSETQ. V shed 0 bases and J shed 6 bases, with 15 bases lying between them. The CDR3 covers 15 residues. The CDR3 is CASSLAVGSTSEAFF. The CDR3 nucleotides read TGCGCCAGCAGCTTGGCAGTAGGCTCGACCTCTGAAGCTTTCTTT.

Many counts were recorded for this clonotype. J is TRBJ2-1 and V is TRBV2, with TRBD2 as a possible D gene (7 bases). This CDR3 is built from 14 residues. V dropped 4 bases and J dropped 4 bases, with 11 bases sitting between them. The V gene's germline CDR1 is SNHLY and CDR2 FYNNEI. The CDR3 DNA reads as TGTGCCAGCAGTGTAGGGGGGGGGTACAATGAGCAGTTCTTC. Its protein is CASSVGGGYNEQFF. The full variable domain, completed using reference TRBV2 and TRBJ2-1, is EPEVTQTPSHQVTQMGQEVILRCVPISNHLYFYWYRQILGQKVEFLVSFYNNEISEKSEIFDDQFSVERPDGSNFTLKIRSTKLEDSAMYFCASSVGGGYNEQFFGPGTRLTVL.

This clonotype was seen ten or more times. V is TRBV29-1 and J is TRBJ1-2; 10 bases map to TRBD1. The CDR3 contains 13 residues. Germline CDR1 is SQVTM and CDR2 is ANQGSEA. The trim removed 3 bases at V and 8 bases at J, leaving 6 bases unmatched. The CDR3 nucleotides are TGCAGCGTTGACTCGGACAGGGGGTACGGCTACACCTTC. It is translated as CSVDSDRGYGYTF.

This clonotype was seen at least ten times. J is TRBJ2-2 and V is TRBV4-2, with a weak D call TRBD1 (7 bases). V shed 0 bases and J shed 5 bases, with 16 bases lying between them. The CDR3 length is 17 residues. Germline CDR1 reads LGHNA; CDR2 reads YNFKEQ. The CDR3 region is CASSQDASRGATGELFF. DNA for the CDR3: TGTGCCAGCAGCCAAGATGCTTCCAGGGGGGCGACCGGGGAGCTGTTTTTT.

For this clonotype: The CDR3 end shows no conserved phenylalanine or tryptophan, and so a read error is likely. The chain uses TRBV6-5 and TRBJ1-2, with TRBD1 matching 7 bases. This CDR3 contains 14 residues. Germline CDR1 and CDR2: MNHEY and SVGAGI. The DNA of the CDR3 is TGTGCCAGCAGCAGAACCGACAGGGTCTATGGTTACACCTAC. It is translated as CASSRTDRVYGYTY.

The V and J genes are TRBV5-4 and TRBJ2-1; TRBD2 might be the D (6 bases). Germline V gene data show CDR1 as SGHNT and CDR2 as YYREEE (reference sequence). This CDR3 region has 15 residues. V lost 0 bases and J 3 bases, leaving 10 bases between the germline ends. CDR3: CASSLGGIDYNEQFF. The DNA of the CDR3 is TGTGCCAGCAGCTTGGGCGGGATCGACTACAATGAGCAGTTCTTC.

The sample holds many counts of this clonotype. The V call is TRBV5-6, the J call TRBJ2-3; 8 bases map to TRBD2. The CDR3 contains 16 residues. CDR1 and CDR2 (germline): SGHDT, YYEEEE. J lost 2 bases, V lost 0 bases, and 5 bases had no gene match. CDR3 protein: CASSLEIAGPTDTQYF. CDR3 DNA sequence: TGTGCCAGCAGCTTGGAAATAGCGGGACCCACAGATACGCAGTATTTT.

This clonotype was seen repeatedly, ten times or more. The V call is TRBV30, the J call TRBJ2-3; 9 nucleotides align to TRBD2. Germline trimming cut 3 bases from V and 3 bases from J; bases unmatched to any gene: 4. There are 14 residues in the CDR3. Germline loops: CDR1 GTSNPN, CDR2 SVGIG (reference sequence). Here the CDR3 reads CAWRTTSGTDTQYF. The CDR3 DNA sequence: TGTGCCTGGAGGACTACTAGCGGGACAGATACGCAGTATTTT.

There are many counts of this clonotype. The chain combines TRBV27 with TRBJ2-3, with 10 bases lining up with TRBD1. The CDR3 runs to 15 residues. CDR1 MNHEY and CDR2 SMNVEV come from the germline V gene (reference sequence). The trim removed 8 bases at V and 2 bases at J, leaving 7 bases unmatched. CDR3 in amino acids: CASARTGGNTDTQYF. The CDR3 region has the DNA TGTGCCAGCGCCCGGACAGGGGGTAACACAGATACGCAGTATTTT.

This clonotype has a count of ten or more. The chain joins TRBV21-1 to TRBJ2-4; the D call TRBD1 from the table was never checked on the DNA. TRBV21-1 is a known pseudogene. CDR3 size: 17 residues. The CDR3, as DNA: TGTGCCAGCAGCCCCTTCGGGACCGCATATACCAAAAACATTCAGTACTTC. This codes for CASSPFGTAYTKNIQYF.

On this clonotype itself: A far bigger clonotype differs at one base, so this is likely a read error. This sequence joins TRBV24-1 and TRBJ2-2; D unresolved. The germline V gene encodes CDR1 KGHDR and CDR2 SFDVKD. The V end lost 7 bases, the J end lost 3 bases, and 2 bases lay between the germline ends. The CDR3 is 11 amino acids. The CDR3 here is CATRDTGELFF. CDR3 nucleotides: TGTGCCACCAGGGACACCGGGGAGCTGTTTTTT.